The 16 T cell receptor beta chains in this list originate from one sample, sequenced in a study of T cell responses to AZD1222 COVID-19 vaccine. Clones were sequenced by immunoSEQ multiplex PCR, and TCRdb holds only the in-frame ones, with some missing. Of some 84,000 clones in the sample, approximately 85% were seen once. This sample comprised peripheral blood, obtained 28 days after the second AZD1222 dose. These receptor sequences come from an adult who received the AZD1222 COVID-19 vaccine.

This clone was counted a single time. The chain has TRBV6-5 and TRBJ2-3; D unresolved. The V end lost 2 bases, the J end lost 7 bases, and 13 bases lay between the germline ends. The CDR3 sequence is 14 residues long. CDR1 and CDR2 (germline): MNHEY, SVGAGI. The CDR3 DNA reads TGTGCCAGCAGTTACCCTCGGGTCCCCCATACGCAGTATTTT. Translation: CASSYPRVPHTQYF.

The V call is TRBV4-3, the J call TRBJ2-7, with D perhaps matching TRBD1 (6 bases). Germline assignment: CDR1 LGHNA and CDR2 YSLEER. Trimming cost V 4 bases and J 2 bases, with 18 bases left between them. The CDR3 sequence is 16 residues long. The CDR3 bases are TGCGCCAGCAGCCGAGAATGGACAGCCTCGGCCTACGAGCAGTACTTC. It is translated as CASSREWTASAYEQYF.

Regarding this clone: The identical CDR3 is also encoded by other nucleotide sequences in the sample. The CDR3 loop reads CASSSYNQPQHF. The CDR3 DNA reads as TGTGCCAGCAGCTCTTACAATCAGCCCCAGCATTTT. The chain joins TRBV7-2 to TRBJ1-5; D is uncertain. Germline V gene lookup returns CDR1 SGHTA and CDR2 FQGNSA. The CDR3 spans 12 residues. The V gene lost 4 bases and the J gene lost 3 bases, with 4 bases spanning the gap.

The V and J genes are TRBV28 and TRBJ2-3; D is uncertain. Trimming pared 4 bases from V and 7 bases from J, leaving 18 bases between. The CDR3 has 15 amino acids. CDR1 and CDR2 (germline): MDHEN, SYDVKM. CDR3 loop: CASSSYLIAYYTQYF. CDR3 coding DNA: TGTGCCAGCAGTTCCTACCTCATAGCCTACTATACGCAGTATTTT.

This chain uses TRBV28 with TRBJ2-7; D is possibly TRBD1 or TRBD2 (5 bases each). V lost 7 bases to trimming and J lost 7 bases, with 14 bases between them. Germline-derived CDR1 and CDR2 are MDHEN and SYDVKM. The CDR3 has 12 amino acids. The CDR3 region has the DNA TGTGCCAGCAACGCCGGGACGCAGGAGCAGTACTTC. Translated: CASNAGTQEQYF.

On this clone itself: The same CDR3 can be traced to other DNA sequences in this sample. The genes are TRBV7-2 and TRBJ1-1, with no clear D. V was cut by 2 bases and J by 0 bases, with 1 base left in between. The CDR3 covers 12 residues. The germline V gene encodes CDR1 SGHTA and CDR2 FQGNSA. The CDR3 loop is CASSLMNTEAFF. CDR3 DNA: TGTGCCAGCAGCTTAATGAACACTGAAGCTTTCTTT.

This sequence joins TRBV6-5 and TRBJ2-6, with D unresolved. Germline V lookup: CDR1 MNHEY, CDR2 SVGAGI. This CDR3 comprises 14 residues. The V and J ends lost 6 bases and 0 bases respectively, with 6 bases between them. The CDR3 loop reads CASRMTSGANVLTF. The CDR3, as DNA: TGTGCCAGCAGAATGACCTCTGGGGCCAACGTCCTGACTTTC.

The chain carries TRBV28 and TRBJ1-2, with TRBD1 matching 7 bases. The V gene's germline CDR1 is MDHEN and CDR2 SYDVKM. J lost 4 bases, V lost 7 bases, and 6 bases had no gene match. The CDR3 spans 13 residues. This chain's CDR3 is CASTYDRAYGYTF. The CDR3 bases are TGTGCCAGCACCTATGACAGGGCCTATGGCTACACCTTC.

This rearrangement joins TRBV11-3 to TRBJ2-7; maybe TRBD1 (6 bases). The germline gives CDR1 SGHNT, CDR2 YENEEA. This CDR3 is built from 15 residues. V lost 2 bases, J lost 4 bases, and 15 bases lay in between. This CDR3 reads CASSLLGQGSYEQYF. In DNA, the CDR3 is TGTGCCAGCAGCTTACTTGGTCAGGGGTCGTACGAGCAGTACTTC.

The genes are TRBV27 and TRBJ2-7; tentative D call: TRBD2 (5 bases). Per the germline V gene, CDR1 is MNHEY and CDR2 is SMNVEV (reference sequence). This CDR3 region has 12 residues. The V and J ends lost 4 bases and 3 bases respectively, with 7 bases between them. In DNA form, the CDR3 reads TGTGCCAGCAGTTCCGCGGGCTACGAGCAGTACTTC. Translating it yields CASSSAGYEQYF.

The gene calls are TRBV6-5 and TRBJ2-7; TRBD1 aligns across 7 bases. This CDR3 has 12 residues. With 11 bases clipped from V and 3 bases from J, the junction kept 7 bases outside the gene matches. Germline V gene lookup returns CDR1 MNHEY and CDR2 SVGAGI. The CDR3 DNA sequence: TGTGCCCCGTGGGACAGATTCTACGAGCAGTACGTC. Amino acid sequence: CAPWDRFYEQYV.

This clone was seen once. CDR3 DNA: TGTGCCAGCAGCCAATCTGGTGATCAGATCTATGGCTACACCTTC. Protein: CASSQSGDQIYGYTF. The genes are TRBV3-1 (or the pseudogene TRBV3-2) and TRBJ1-2, with D hard to call. Deletions cut 2 bases from V and 4 bases from J, with 14 bases between. The CDR3 spans 15 residues. Germline V gene lookup returns CDR1 LGHDT and CDR2 YNNKEL (reference sequence).

CDR3 DNA sequence: TGTGCCAGTAGTCCTACCGCCCTGGAAGCTTTCTTT. Translating it yields CASSPTALEAFF. The chain has TRBV19 and TRBJ1-1; D call uncertain. Germline V gene lookup returns CDR1 LNHDA and CDR2 SQIVND (reference sequence). The CDR3 runs 12 residues. V lost 5 bases to trimming and J lost 8 bases, with 12 bases between them.

V is TRBV3-1 (or the pseudogene TRBV3-2) and J is TRBJ2-5, with a weak D call TRBD2 (5 bases). V was cut by 3 bases and J by 9 bases, with 8 bases left in between. The CDR3 is 11 residues long. Per the germline V gene, CDR1 is LGHDT and CDR2 is YNNKEL (reference sequence). The CDR3 nucleotides read TGTGCCAGCAGCCAGGACTCCTCCCAGTACTTC. The encoded protein is CASSQDSSQYF.

The DNA for the CDR3 is TGTGCCAGCAGCTTTACTAGGTCTTACGAGCAGTACTTC. Amino acid sequence: CASSFTRSYEQYF. The chain joins TRBV11-3 to TRBJ2-7, with D possibly being TRBD2 (5 bases). The germline V and J ends were trimmed by 3 bases and 4 bases, with 10 bases remaining between them. The CDR3 is made up of 13 amino acids. The germline CDR1 and CDR2 sequences are SGHNT and YENEEA.

The chain is built from TRBV6-2 or TRBV6-3 and TRBJ2-2; the D is unclear. V lost 6 bases and J lost 6, with 11 bases in between. There are 13 residues in the CDR3. Per germline, CDR1 MNHEY and CDR2 SVGEGT. The CDR3 coding sequence is TGTGCCAGCAGCCACTTCTTCCCCGGGGAGCTGTTTTTT. This sequence encodes CASSHFFPGELFF.